This T cell receptor beta chain is from a study of OX40 agonist ivuxolimab in advanced cancers. A word on this clone: Its specificity is unknown.

Unmatched junction bases numbered 7, after V lost 0 bases and J lost 5 bases. The CDR3 is made up of 15 amino acids. Germline assignment: CDR1 SGHKS and CDR2 YYEKEE (reference sequence). Samples of blood were obtained at baseline, on cycle 4 day 1, and on cycle 7 day 1. Broader study findings: The specificity for antigen of the expanded peripheral T cells was not determined. Relative to CD4+, CD8+ T cells held more expanded clones on average. A proportion of nonresponders additionally exhibited low normalized T-cell clonal expansion.

Profiling relied on immunoSEQ multiplex PCR, and the TCRdb table lists in-frame clones only, not all of them. The table has approximately 28,000 clones, roughly 70% seen once; the top ten hold approximately 15%. The sequences come from CD4+ or CD8+ T cells sorted from blood, collected in a trial of the OX40 agonist ivuxolimab. This TCR was recovered from an adult with an advanced solid tumor such as melanoma, head and neck, liver or kidney cancer. This sequence joins TRBV5-5 and TRBJ2-5; 7 nucleotides line up with TRBD2. The CDR3 nucleotides read TGTGCCAGCAGCTTGGAACCGACTAGCAGTGAGACCCAGTACTTC. Translation: CASSLEPTSSETQYF.